The 25 T cell receptor beta chains below come from one sample, sequenced in a study of blood T cells in healthy people across ages. Using a J-beta primer mix together with a sample-barcoded 5' primer, a second PCR was run for roughly 7 to 12 cycles. Using its own MiXCR run on the 5' RACE reads, TCRdb lists one record per CDR3 protein. This table has roughly 640,000 distinct CDR3 sequences, under 30% appearing once. The sequenced sample consisted of blood. The receptors come from an elderly woman in good health.

This clonotype was counted at least ten times. The chain employs TRBV2 and TRBJ1-6; D gene ambiguous. The V end was cut by 3 bases, the J end by 9 bases, with 6 bases between. Germline V lookup: CDR1 SNHLY, CDR2 FYNNEI. The CDR3 has 12 amino acids. The CDR3: CASSDSRSPLHF. As DNA, the CDR3 is TGTGCCAGCAGTGACAGTCGTTCACCCCTCCACTTT.

In its sample, this clonotype was seen many times. This rearrangement joins TRBV10-3 to TRBJ2-7; a possible D gene is TRBD1 (5 bases). CDR3 length: 15 residues. In germline, CDR1 is ENHRY, CDR2 SYGVKD. Trimming removed 0 bases at V and 6 bases at J, with 15 bases between. DNA of the CDR3: TGTGCCATCAGTGAGTCGCGGCAGGGAAGTAGCGAGCAGTACTTC. Its translation is CAISESRQGSSEQYF.

A word on this clonotype: At one end, the junction sequence differs from germline, possibly due to a read error. The chain joins TRBV5-1 to TRBJ2-1; TRBD2 matches 8 bases. This CDR3 comprises 16 residues. Germline CDR1 and CDR2: SGHRS and YFSETQ. CDR3 DNA: TGCGCCAGCAGCCTTCGGACTAGCTTGGCCTACAATGAGCAGTATTTC. Protein product: CASSLRTSLAYNEQYF.

This clonotype has at least ten counts. This sequence joins TRBV20-1 and TRBJ2-5; D could derive from TRBD1 or TRBD2 (5 bases each). V was clipped by 0 bases and J by 5 bases, with 10 bases between them. CDR1 and CDR2 (germline): DFQATT, SNEGSKA (reference sequence). The CDR3 has 13 residues. The CDR3 DNA is TGCAGTGCTAGAGAGCCGGGGCCGGAGACCCAGTACTTC. This codes for CSAREPGPETQYF.

This clonotype has only a few counts. The rearrangement links TRBV2 to TRBJ1-1; D is perhaps TRBD1 (6 bases). This CDR3 contains 15 residues. V was clipped by 10 bases and J by 3 bases, with 21 bases between them. CDR1 SNHLY and CDR2 FYNNEI come from the germline V gene. The DNA of the CDR3 is TGTGCCACCCCTAACAGGGATGGGGCCGACACTGAAGCTTTCTTT. Protein product: CATPNRDGADTEAFF. Using reference TRBV2 and TRBJ1-1 for the parts outside the CDR3, the full variable domain is EPEVTQTPSHQVTQMGQEVILRCVPISNHLYFYWYRQILGQKVEFLVSFYNNEISEKSEIFDDQFSVERPDGSNFTLKIRSTKLEDSAMYFCATPNRDGADTEAFFGQGTRLTVV.

Worth noting for this clonotype: A read error may be the cause here, since a much bigger clone is one base away. J is TRBJ2-7 and V is TRBV18, with D unresolved. Deletions cut 0 bases from V and 12 bases from J, with 15 bases between. The germline V gene has CDR1 KGHSH and CDR2 LQKENI. This CDR3 contains 13 residues. CDR3 residues: CASSPPSSETRYF. The CDR3 DNA follows: TGTGCCAGCTCACCACCATCTTCCGAGACCCGGTACTTC.

This clonotype appeared many times. The chain combines TRBV15 with TRBJ1-4, with D hard to call. CDR1 is LNHNV and CDR2 is YYDKDF in the germline V gene (reference sequence). The CDR3 extends over 16 amino acids. V lost 0 bases, J lost 3 bases, and 11 bases lay in between. The CDR3 loop reads CATSRDRAQPNEKLFF. The CDR3 DNA follows: TGTGCCACCAGCAGAGATCGGGCACAGCCTAATGAAAAACTGTTTTTT.

This clonotype was found many times. V is TRBV20-1 and J is TRBJ1-5; possible D gene TRBD1, 5 bases. Deletions cut 5 bases from V and 4 bases from J, with 9 bases between. From germline, CDR1 is DFQATT and CDR2 SNEGSKA (reference sequence). The CDR3 has 12 amino acids. The CDR3 DNA is TGCAGTGCTGGGGGGGGGAATCAGCCCCAGCATTTT. It yields the protein CSAGGGNQPQHF.

Many counts were recorded for this clonotype. The chain carries TRBV3-1 and TRBJ2-1; TRBD2 agrees at 11 bases. The CDR3 sequence is 16 residues long. Germline CDR1 reads LGHDT; CDR2 reads YNNKEL (reference sequence). After removal of 6 bases from V and 3 bases from J, the junction contained 7 bases not matched to a gene. Here the CDR3 reads CASSPLAGGFYNEQFF. CDR3 nucleotides: TGTGCCAGCAGTCCTCTAGCGGGGGGCTTCTACAATGAGCAGTTCTTC.

This clonotype came up many times. The CDR3 region is CASKTPTGVYGYTF. The DNA of the CDR3 is TGTGCCAGTAAGACCCCGACAGGGGTCTATGGCTACACCTTC. This chain joins TRBV19 and TRBJ1-2, with TRBD1 matching 8 bases. J gave up 4 bases and V 7 bases, and 8 bases lay outside the gene matches. Germline V CDR1 and CDR2: LNHDA, SQIVND (reference sequence). The CDR3 runs to 14 residues.

The V call is TRBV9, the J call TRBJ2-5; 8 bases agree with TRBD2. Germline V gene lookup returns CDR1 SGDLS and CDR2 YYNGEE. The CDR3 covers 15 residues. Germline trimming cut 0 bases from V and 5 bases from J; bases unmatched to any gene: 6. The CDR3 nucleotides are TGTGCCAGCAGCGTAGGCGGGGGGAACCGGGAGACCCAGTACTTC. Protein sequence: CASSVGGGNRETQYF.

There are a few counts of this clonotype. V usage is TRBV28 and J usage is TRBJ1-5; D is unclear. This CDR3 region has 14 residues. V was pared by 6 bases and J by 1 base, with 10 bases between. Germline assignment: CDR1 MDHEN and CDR2 SYDVKM. CDR3 amino acids: CASRPGGSNQPQHF. In DNA form, the CDR3 reads TGTGCCAGCAGACCGGGTGGGAGCAATCAGCCCCAGCATTTT.

This clonotype was recorded at least ten times. The J gene is TRBJ2-7, the V gene TRBV7-2; D gene uncertain. The CDR3 spans 15 residues. Trimming removed 1 base from V and 4 bases from J, with 14 bases in between. Germline CDR1 is SGHTA and CDR2 is FQGNSA. In DNA, the CDR3 is TGTGCCAGCAGCTTAGGTCCACGGAAGTTATACGAGCAGTACTTC. Protein: CASSLGPRKLYEQYF.

At least ten counts were recorded for this clonotype. The chain uses TRBV14 and TRBJ2-1; 8 bases map to TRBD1. Trimming removed 0 bases from V and 7 bases from J; junction bases left unmatched: 2. The length of the CDR3 is 14 residues. CDR1 SGHDN and CDR2 FVKESK come from the germline V gene. The CDR3 spells CASSQDQGANEQFF. The CDR3 bases are TGTGCCAGCAGCCAAGACCAGGGGGCGAATGAGCAGTTCTTC.

Ten or more counts support this clonotype. CDR3 region: CASSLAENGYTF. As DNA, the CDR3 is TGCGCCAGCAGCTTGGCCGAGAATGGCTACACCTTC. The chain couples TRBV5-1 to TRBJ1-2; D is uncertain. The germline gives CDR1 SGHRS, CDR2 YFSETQ. V lost 0 bases, J lost 6 bases, and 6 bases lay in between. The CDR3 extends over 12 amino acids.

At least ten counts were recorded for this clonotype. This chain joins TRBV28 and TRBJ1-4; perhaps TRBD1 as D (5 bases). The CDR3 sequence is 14 residues long. Trimming took off 5 bases at V and 4 bases at J, with 11 bases between the two ends. CDR1 is MDHEN and CDR2 is SYDVKM in the germline V gene. The CDR3 bases are TGTGCCAGCAGTCTCGGACAAATTAATGAAAAACTGTTTTTT. It codes for CASSLGQINEKLFF.

The CDR3 sequence is CASGLVQGNTGELFF. In nucleotides, the CDR3 is TGTGCTAGTGGTTTGGTACAGGGAAACACCGGGGAGCTGTTTTTT. The chain recombines TRBV12-5 with TRBJ2-2; a weak D match, TRBD1 (6 bases). Germline V gene lookup returns CDR1 LGHNT and CDR2 FRNRAP. Trimming took off 0 bases at V and 2 bases at J, with 7 bases between the two ends. This CDR3 region has 15 residues. Filled out from reference TRBV12-5 and TRBJ2-2, the complete variable domain reads DARVTQTPRHKVTEMGQEVTMRCQPILGHNTVFWYRQTMMQGLELLAYFRNRAPLDDSGMPKDRFSAEMPDATLATLKIQPSEPRDSAVYFCASGLVQGNTGELFFGEGSRLTVL.

The chain carries TRBV20-1 and TRBJ2-7; D is unresolved. Trimming shortened V by 5 bases and J by 7 bases, and 24 bases separated the two germline ends. The CDR3 runs to 15 residues. CDR1 and CDR2 from the germline V gene are DFQATT and SNEGSKA (reference sequence). This chain's CDR3 is CSAQIPGSSCNEQYF. CDR3 DNA sequence: TGCAGTGCTCAGATCCCAGGTAGCTCCTGCAATGAGCAGTACTTC.

A remark on this clonotype: The junction shows a germline mismatch at one end, possibly a read error. The CDR3 DNA sequence: TGTGCCTGCAGCCCGGGACTAGCGGGGACGAATGAGCAGTTCTTC. Its protein product is CACSPGLAGTNEQFF. The V call is TRBV12-3 or TRBV12-4, the J call TRBJ2-1, with 13 bases that match TRBD2. CDR3 length: 15 residues.

This clonotype was seen only a few times. Possible read error: a much larger clone is one base away. This chain links TRBV20-1 with TRBJ1-6; 8 positions agree with TRBD1. The CDR3 runs 14 residues. The germline CDR1 and CDR2 sequences are DFQATT and SNEGSKA (reference sequence). The CDR3 DNA reads as TGCAGTGCTAGAACGGGACAGGAGGATTCACCCCACCACTTT. Protein: CSARTGQEDSPHHF.

The chain carries TRBV20-1 and TRBJ2-7; D may be TRBD2 (6 bases). This CDR3 is 12 amino acids long. Per germline, CDR1 DFQATT and CDR2 SNEGSKA (reference sequence). Deletions cut 3 bases from V and 2 bases from J, with 8 bases between. The CDR3 protein is CSASSGTYEQYF. As DNA, the CDR3 is TGCAGTGCTAGTAGCGGTACCTACGAGCAGTACTTC.

CDR3 amino acids: CASSKGWDYQETQYF. Written as DNA, the CDR3 is TGTGCCAGCAGCAAAGGTTGGGACTACCAAGAGACCCAGTACTTC. The chain joins TRBV12-3 or TRBV12-4 to TRBJ2-5, with a weak D call TRBD2 (6 bases). The CDR3 is 15 residues long. V shed 6 bases and J shed 0 bases, with 14 bases lying between them.

This clonotype was observed many times. The chain uses TRBV5-1 and TRBJ2-5; TRBD1 agrees at 9 bases. From germline, CDR1 is SGHRS and CDR2 YFSETQ. Germline trimming cut 1 base from V and 5 bases from J; bases unmatched to any gene: 9. The CDR3 totals 16 residues. The CDR3 DNA reads as TGCGCCAGCAGCTTGTTTGGGGACAGGGAGTTGGAGACCCAGTACTTC. Protein: CASSLFGDRELETQYF.

This clonotype appeared many times. The rearrangement joins TRBV10-3 to TRBJ2-5; 15 bases map to TRBD2. This CDR3 is 15 amino acids long. V trimming: 3 bases; J trimming: 6 bases; junction bases outside the gene matches: 2. Germline V gene data show CDR1 as ENHRY and CDR2 as SYGVKD. This CDR3 is CAISDGTSGGKTQYF. CDR3 nucleotide sequence: TGTGCCATCAGTGACGGGACTAGCGGGGGGAAGACCCAGTACTTC.

A few counts support this clonotype. The chain carries TRBV14 and TRBJ1-1; D gene unclear. The germline V gene has CDR1 SGHDN and CDR2 FVKESK. Trimming left V 1 base short and J 3 bases short, with 12 bases between. This CDR3 is built from 15 residues. The CDR3 here is CASSQAAEWDTEAFF. Here the CDR3 DNA reads TGTGCCAGCAGCCAAGCGGCGGAGTGGGACACTGAAGCTTTCTTT.